Each of the 11 T cell receptor beta chains below was sequenced from the same sample in a study of CD8 T cells in Susac syndrome. With random hexamers, reverse transcription was performed on roughly 0.45 to 1 ug of RNA. TCRdb ran MiXCR on the immunoSEQ multiplex PCR reads and lists one entry per CDR3 protein. The table lists fewer than 200,000 distinct CDR3 sequences, roughly 94% of them singletons. The specimen sequenced was CD4+ T cells from PBMCs. These receptors originate from a human donor with Susac syndrome.

The V call is TRBV25-1, the J call TRBJ1-2, with a tentative D call TRBD1 (6 bases). The ends were cut back, 4 bases at V and 7 bases at J, with 19 bases in the middle. The CDR3 loop spans 15 amino acids. Germline V CDR1 and CDR2: MGHDK, SYGVNS. The CDR3 sequence: CASSANGDRLGGYTF. CDR3 bases: TGTGCCAGCAGTGCCAATGGAGACAGGTTGGGTGGCTACACCTTC.

The chain carries TRBV29-1 and TRBJ1-5; tentatively, D is TRBD1 (5 bases). Germline V lookup: CDR1 SQVTM, CDR2 ANQGSEA. V was cut by 6 bases and J by 1 base, with 16 bases left in between. This CDR3 is built from 15 residues. The CDR3 nucleotides are TGCAGCGTGACCATGGGGGGGACCAGCAATCAGCCCCAGCATTTT. Protein product: CSVTMGGTSNQPQHF.

The rearrangement joins TRBV3-1 to TRBJ1-1, with D uncertain. Looked up from germline, CDR1 is LGHDT and CDR2 is YNNKEL (reference sequence). V was trimmed by 4 bases and J by 1 base, leaving 10 bases between them. This CDR3 region has 14 residues. DNA of the CDR3: TGTGCCAGCAGCCTCCCCTCCAGGAACACTGAAGCTTTCTTT. Protein: CASSLPSRNTEAFF.

This chain joins TRBV7-2 and TRBJ2-3; D is unresolved. Germline V lookup: CDR1 SGHTA, CDR2 FQGNSA. This CDR3 spans 13 amino acids. V was pared by 4 bases and J by 6 bases, with 11 bases between. The CDR3: CASSWGMGDTQYF. CDR3 sequence (DNA): TGTGCCAGCAGCTGGGGAATGGGGGATACGCAGTATTTT.

This clonotype was counted a few times. The V call is TRBV7-2, the J call TRBJ2-7; D is possibly TRBD2 (6 bases). Germline V gene sequence: CDR1 SGHTA, CDR2 FQGNSA. The V and J ends lost 5 bases and 1 base respectively, with 12 bases between them. This CDR3 region has 14 residues. The CDR3 sequence is CASSLARESYEQYF. The CDR3 DNA follows: TGTGCCAGCAGCCTTGCCCGGGAGTCCTACGAGCAGTACTTC.

This chain connects TRBV9 to TRBJ2-5; D is perhaps TRBD2 (7 bases). With 0 bases removed from V and 5 bases from J, the gap between germline ends came to 17 bases. CDR3 length equals 16 residues. CDR1 and CDR2 from the germline V gene are SGDLS and YYNGEE. The CDR3 is CASSVDAGAPGETQYF. For the CDR3, the DNA is TGTGCCAGCAGCGTAGACGCGGGGGCGCCCGGGGAGACCCAGTACTTC.

The chain has TRBV10-2 and TRBJ1-3, with D unclear. This CDR3 is built from 12 residues. Germline-derived CDR1 and CDR2 are WSHSY and SAAADI. V lost 3 bases and J lost 4, with 4 bases in between. In DNA, the CDR3 is TGCGCCAGCAGTGAAGACGGAAACACCATATATTTT. It specifies CASSEDGNTIYF.

The genes are TRBV20-1 and TRBJ2-5, with D perhaps TRBD2 (7 bases). Germline assignment: CDR1 DFQATT and CDR2 SNEGSKA (reference sequence). Trimming took 3 bases from V and 4 from J, leaving 15 bases between them. The CDR3 runs to 14 residues. This chain's CDR3 is CSASSQGGGETQYF. Here the CDR3 DNA reads TGCAGTGCTAGTAGTCAGGGAGGGGGAGAGACCCAGTACTTC.

In its sample, this clonotype was seen a few times. This chain uses TRBV20-1 with TRBJ2-5; no definite D call. V was pared by 5 bases and J by 2 bases, with 9 bases between. CDR1 DFQATT and CDR2 SNEGSKA come from the germline V gene (reference sequence). The CDR3 extends over 12 amino acids. The DNA of the CDR3 is TGCAGTGCTTCCTCCCGACAAGAGACCCAGTACTTC. As protein: CSASSRQETQYF.

The rearrangement links TRBV20-1 to TRBJ1-1, with 10 positions matching TRBD1. V was pared by 1 base and J by 5 bases, with 7 bases of the junction left unmatched. CDR3 size: 15 residues. Germline values: CDR1 DFQATT, CDR2 SNEGSKA (reference sequence). The CDR3 DNA is TGCAGTGCTAGAGCTCGGGACAGGGGTGGAACTGAAGCTTTCTTT. The encoded protein is CSARARDRGGTEAFF.

V usage is TRBV20-1 and J usage is TRBJ2-7; D possibly corresponds to TRBD2 (6 bases). Trimming took off 1 base at V and 6 bases at J, with 13 bases between the two ends. CDR1 is DFQATT, CDR2 SNEGSKA, per germline (reference sequence). This CDR3 is 13 amino acids long. The CDR3 DNA follows: TGCAGTGCTAGAGGTTCGGGGGAAGGCGAGCAGTACTTC. Translation: CSARGSGEGEQYF.